These T cell receptor beta chains were read from a single sample in a study of blood T cell repertoires in COVID-19. Profiled with immunoSEQ multiplex PCR; TCRdb holds only in-frame clones, not every one. The table records some 150,000 clones, around nine tenths of them present only once. The sequenced material came from peripheral blood. These receptor sequences come from a man aged 70 or older with acute or convalescent COVID-19. Both conserved end residues are part of each CDR3. D genes are given only for firm matches.

d_gene	v_gene	j_gene	CDR3aa
-	TRBV28	TRBJ1-1	CASSSPGGVNTEAFF
-	TRBV2	TRBJ2-7	CASSGRGRYEQYF
TRBD1	TRBV5-4	TRBJ2-6	CASSRGTDGANVLTF
-	TRBV28	TRBJ1-1	CASSLYRGEAFF
-	TRBV6-1	TRBJ2-5	CASSEGWLGFTQYF
-	TRBV29-1	TRBJ1-4	CSVVMAATNEKLFF
-	TRBV11-2	TRBJ2-7	CASSLDRTYEQYF
-	TRBV11-2	TRBJ2-7	CASSLTVEQYF
TRBD2	TRBV3-1/TRBV3-2	TRBJ2-1	CASSQAGTSNNEQFF
-	TRBV15	TRBJ1-2	CATSIQGNGYTF
TRBD1	TRBV10-3	TRBJ2-2	CAITATGGDTGELFF
-	TRBV7-2	TRBJ2-1	CASSPMATYNEQFF